Included here is one T cell receptor (beta chain) sequence, with context. What antigen it recognizes has not been identified. One end of the junction does not line up with germline, which may come from a read error. A patient counted as having stable Graves' hyperthyroidism if no progression to ophthalmopathy occurred over 18 months of follow-up. Hyperthyroidism patients were newly diagnosed, had a disease duration of under 2 months, and were aged 18 to 65 years. Patients with uncontrolled infections, other autoimmune diseases, pregnancy or lactation were excluded. Diagnoses were established on the basis of clinical symptoms, serum thyroxine and TRAb, thyroid ultrasound, and orbital computed tomography. Ficoll-Paque density gradient centrifugation was used to isolate PBMCs from about 9 ml of fresh peripheral blood. Trizol reagent was used to extract total RNA, and RNA quality was then checked on an Agilent 2100 Bioanalyzer.

The CDR3 numbers 15 residues from cysteine through phenylalanine. The CDR3 DNA has 45 bases and is translated from base 1. CDR1 and CDR2 were assigned from the germline V gene (reference sequence) as PRHDT and FYEKMQ. The TCR beta CDR3 regions were amplified from RNA transcripts. For the first round of RT-PCR on the TCR CDR3, the HTBI primer set was used together with the Qiagen OneStep RT-PCR kit. The libraries were constructed in a second round of multiplex PCR and then size-selected and purified. Sequencing of the libraries was done on an Illumina HiSeq2000 using paired-end 100 bp reads. On the authors' methods: SOAPnuke was used to process the raw data, with reads discarded if the reads contained adapters or uncalled bases, had a mean Phred below 15, or lacked an exact constant-primer or identifier match. COPE v1.2.5 was used to merge high-quality paired reads, and clonotypes were defined as unique nucleotide sequences. MiTCR v1.1 was used to align clonotypes to the IMGT TRBV, TRBD and TRBJ reference segments. The analysis was restricted to V-J combinations with a frequency above 0.0001, which together covered about 99% of the repertoires. The TCS score was defined as F50 (clonal expansion) divided by E x V (chaos), with BLOSUM62-based TCRdist calculated between CDR3 peptides within each V-J. Welch's t-statistics and random forest reduced 500 to 650 V-J features to roughly 13, which were used in a naive Bayes classifier (R e1071). The Morisita-Horn index was used to measure how similar the thyroid and blood repertoires were. TCRdb trimmed the raw reads at Q25, called clones with MiXCR and kept productive beta chains. When rows share a CDR3 protein, they turn into one entry using the most common DNA and genes. TCRdb, rather than the study authors, made the V and J calls. This sample lists nearly 750,000 distinct CDR3 sequences; roughly a third were detected once. The ten largest clones add up to about a third of the sample.

These data are taken from a study of T cells in Graves' hyperthyroidism and ophthalmopathy (dated by TCRdb to about 2019). Describing the broader study: Peripheral blood was collected at initial diagnosis, before any treatment. Prospective prediction of ophthalmopathy was tested in an independent validation cohort consisting of fewer than 20 hyperthyroidism patients and 15 to 17 patients who later progressed to ophthalmopathy. The approximately 100 discovery patients were randomly split 7:3 into training and test sets. The paper describes TCR Vbeta CDR3 sequencing of roughly 130 peripheral blood samples, made up of 43 ophthalmopathy patients, some 80 hyperthyroidism patients and about 17 progressor patients. In addition, the study compared T-cell repertoires in thyroid tissue and in blood from several Graves' hyperthyroidism patients. After blood sampling, hyperthyroidism patients were treated with methimazole at a starting dose of 30 mg daily, and ophthalmopathy patients were treated with high-dose intravenous methylprednisolone. TCR V-J signatures able to tell the groups apart were searched for in a discovery cohort of some 100 patients, of whom about 40 had Graves' ophthalmopathy and around 58 had stable Graves' hyperthyroidism. Results and caveats for the whole study, not just this receptor: In validation, progression to ophthalmopathy was predicted by the model with almost 71% sensitivity and roughly 72% specificity, a median of roughly 6.4 months before onset. Most expanded thyroid clonotypes (frequency above 0.001) were also found in blood, which suggests that blood repertoires may mirror thyroid immune responses. Ophthalmopathy was separated from stable hyperthyroidism by a 13 V-J signature model, with about 88% sensitivity and roughly 84% specificity obtained in cross-validation and 80%/75% obtained in testing. No statistical method was used to set the sample size in advance, and investigators knew the group allocation.

This chain is built from TRBV13 and TRBJ1-1, and 7 junction bases match TRBD1. The clonotype was recovered from a woman aged 40 to 50 with Graves' hyperthyroidism. Sequencing was performed on blood. The nucleotide sequence reads TGCGCCAGCAGCTTGGGGGGACAGAGAAACACTGAAGCTTTCTTT. Its protein is CASSLGGQRNTEAFF.